This T cell receptor beta chain was profiled in a study of blood T cell repertoires in COVID-19. On the study more broadly: Samples taken during acute and convalescent COVID-19 were collected in the United States, Italy and Spain. In each case, the material was cDNA or gDNA derived from T cells, B-cell-depleted T cells, or PBMCs.

Cohort 3 recovery required two negative PCRs, clearance, or symptom resolution. The CDR3 contains 15 residues. Germline V gives CDR1 MDHEN, CDR2 SYDVKM. Trimming pared 6 bases from V and 4 bases from J, leaving 18 bases between. Under the authors' procedure: Using reference gene primer amplification, nucleated cell counts were estimated. The data were produced by immunoSEQ multiplex PCR, yet TCRdb's version contains in-frame clones alone and is incomplete. D and trimming come from the DNA, and the V and J calls and clone size come from that table. The table has about 140,000 clones, approximately 79% seen once.

This TCR was recovered from a woman in her 50s who had recovered from COVID-19. Sequencing input: PBMCs or T cells enriched from blood (not recorded which). This chain connects TRBV28 to TRBJ1-1, with D tentatively TRBD1 (5 bases). CDR3 in amino acids: CASSPTRQGPTEAFF. CDR3 sequence (DNA): TGTGCCAGCAGCCCCACCCGGCAGGGCCCCACTGAAGCTTTCTTT.